This T cell receptor (beta chain) is from a study of human T cells and chemical hapten exposure. In this sample, this clonotype turned up a few times. Its target is not known. Study-level points and caveats: The number of TCRs over 1 in 1000 frequency stayed unchanged after DPC.

Single cDNA molecules in the library carried unique molecular identifiers attached during preparation. Each CDR3 protein gets one entry after TCRdb re-called the RACE reads with MiXCR. Of 350,000 to 400,000 distinct CDR3 sequences listed, about 5.1% are singletons. Noted time point: pre-sensitization, week 0. Noted treatment: therapeutic diphenylcyclopropenone sensitization with weekly scalp DPC. J lost 5 bases, V lost 2 bases, and 24 bases had no gene match. The CDR3 sequence is 24 residues long. Per the germline V gene, CDR1 is WSHSY and CDR2 is SAAADI. The TCR comes from a woman in her fifties or sixties with alopecia areata. Some clones in this sample may be carry-over from other donors' samples. V and J are TRBV10-2 and TRBJ2-1, with 16 bases lining up with TRBD2. The sequenced sample was whole blood, obtained in connection with sensitization to the hapten diphenylcyclopropenone (DPC). The CDR3 here is CASSETPGQGARSGLAGGDNEQFF. The DNA for the CDR3 is TGCGCCAGCAGTGAGACACCGGGACAGGGGGCGAGGTCGGGACTAGCGGGAGGGGACAATGAGCAGTTCTTC.